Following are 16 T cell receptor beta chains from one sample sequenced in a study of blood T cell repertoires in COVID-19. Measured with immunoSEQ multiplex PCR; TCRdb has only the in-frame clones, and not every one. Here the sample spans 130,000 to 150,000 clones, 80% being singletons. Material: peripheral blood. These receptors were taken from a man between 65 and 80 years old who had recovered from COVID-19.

CDR3 bases: TGTGCCAGCAGCTTACCAGGGGACAGGATCTACGAAGAGCAGTACTTC. Its protein product is CASSLPGDRIYEEQYF. V gene TRBV7-9 combines with J gene TRBJ2-7, with 8 bases matching TRBD1. Germline V CDR1 and CDR2: SEHNR, FQNEAQ (reference sequence). The J segment lost 7 bases and the V segment lost 2 bases, leaving 13 bases of the junction unmatched. The CDR3 is 16 residues long.

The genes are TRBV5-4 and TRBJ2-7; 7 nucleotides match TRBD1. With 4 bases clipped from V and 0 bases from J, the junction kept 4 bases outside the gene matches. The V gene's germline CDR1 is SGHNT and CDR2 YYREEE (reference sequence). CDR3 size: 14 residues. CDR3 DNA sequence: TGTGCCAGCAGCGTGGACAGGCCCTCCTACGAGCAGTACTTC. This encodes CASSVDRPSYEQYF.

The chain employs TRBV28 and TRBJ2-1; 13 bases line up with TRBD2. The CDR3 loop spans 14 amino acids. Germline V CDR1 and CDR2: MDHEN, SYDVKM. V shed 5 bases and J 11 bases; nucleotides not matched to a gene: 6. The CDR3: CASSILAGGGQQFF. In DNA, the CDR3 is TGTGCCAGCAGTATACTAGCGGGAGGGGGTCAGCAGTTCTTC.

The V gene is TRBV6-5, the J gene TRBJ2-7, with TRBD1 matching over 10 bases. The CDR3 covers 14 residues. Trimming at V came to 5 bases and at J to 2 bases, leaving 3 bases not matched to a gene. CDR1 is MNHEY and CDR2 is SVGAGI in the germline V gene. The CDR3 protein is CASSTGTGAYEQYF. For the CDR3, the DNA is TGTGCCAGCAGTACCGGGACAGGGGCCTACGAGCAGTACTTC.

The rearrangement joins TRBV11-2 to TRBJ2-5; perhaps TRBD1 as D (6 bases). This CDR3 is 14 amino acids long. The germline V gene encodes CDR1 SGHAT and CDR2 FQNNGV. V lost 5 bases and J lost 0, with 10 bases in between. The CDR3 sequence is CASSQGRNQETQYF. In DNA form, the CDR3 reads TGTGCCAGCAGCCAGGGGCGCAACCAAGAGACCCAGTACTTC.

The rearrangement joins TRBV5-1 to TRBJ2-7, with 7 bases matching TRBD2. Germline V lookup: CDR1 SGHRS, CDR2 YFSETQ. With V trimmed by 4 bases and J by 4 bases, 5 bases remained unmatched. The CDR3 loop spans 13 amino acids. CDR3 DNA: TGCGCCAGCAGCCAAAGCGGGAATTACGAGCAGTACTTC. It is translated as CASSQSGNYEQYF.

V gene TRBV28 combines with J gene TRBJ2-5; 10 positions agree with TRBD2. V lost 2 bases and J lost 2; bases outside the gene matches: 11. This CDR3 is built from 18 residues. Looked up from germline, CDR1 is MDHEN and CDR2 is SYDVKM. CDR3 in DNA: TGTGCCAGCAGTTTAATTGCTAGCGGGAGCGGTTTACAAGAGACCCAGTACTTC. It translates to CASSLIASGSGLQETQYF.

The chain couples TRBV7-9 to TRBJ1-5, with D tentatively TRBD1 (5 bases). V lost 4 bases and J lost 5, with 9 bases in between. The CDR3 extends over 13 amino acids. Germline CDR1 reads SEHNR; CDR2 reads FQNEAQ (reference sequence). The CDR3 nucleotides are TGTGCCAGCAGCTCTCAGGGCGATCAGCCCCAGCATTTT. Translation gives CASSSQGDQPQHF.

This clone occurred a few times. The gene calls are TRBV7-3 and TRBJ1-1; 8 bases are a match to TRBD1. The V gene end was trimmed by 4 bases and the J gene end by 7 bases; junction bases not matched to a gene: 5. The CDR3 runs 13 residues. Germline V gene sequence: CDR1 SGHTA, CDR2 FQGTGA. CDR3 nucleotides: TGTGCCAGCAGCTCGCAGGGGGCGGGTGAAGCTTTCTTT. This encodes CASSSQGAGEAFF. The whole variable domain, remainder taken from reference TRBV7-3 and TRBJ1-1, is GAGVSQTPSNKVTEKGKYVELRCDPISGHTALYWYRQSLGQGPEFLIYFQGTGAADDSGLPNDRFFAVRPEGSVSTLKIQRTERGDSAVYLCASSSQGAGEAFFGQGTRLTVV.

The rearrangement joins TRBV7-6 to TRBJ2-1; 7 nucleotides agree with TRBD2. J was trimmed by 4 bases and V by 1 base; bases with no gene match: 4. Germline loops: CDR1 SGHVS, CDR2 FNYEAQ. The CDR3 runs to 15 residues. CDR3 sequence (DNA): TGTGCCAGCAGCTTAGTGGCGGGAGCTTACAATGAGCAGTTCTTC. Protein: CASSLVAGAYNEQFF.

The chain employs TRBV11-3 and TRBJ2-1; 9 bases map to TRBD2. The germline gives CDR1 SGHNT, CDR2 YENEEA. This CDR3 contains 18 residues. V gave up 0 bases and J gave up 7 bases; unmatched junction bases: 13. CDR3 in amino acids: CASSLEPKGREGQNEQFF. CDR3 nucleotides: TGTGCCAGCAGCTTAGAACCGAAAGGGCGGGAGGGCCAGAATGAGCAGTTCTTC.

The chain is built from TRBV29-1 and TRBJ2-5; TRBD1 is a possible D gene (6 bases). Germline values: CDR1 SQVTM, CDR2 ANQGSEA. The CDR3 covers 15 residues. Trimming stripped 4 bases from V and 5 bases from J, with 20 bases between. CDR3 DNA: TGCAGCGTTGGGCCCAGGGGAGTGGACGCGGAGACCCAGTACTTC. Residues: CSVGPRGVDAETQYF.

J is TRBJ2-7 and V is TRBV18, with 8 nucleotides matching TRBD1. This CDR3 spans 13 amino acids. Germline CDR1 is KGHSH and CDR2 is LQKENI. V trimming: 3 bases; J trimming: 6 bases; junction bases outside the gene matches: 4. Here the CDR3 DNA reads TGTGCCAGCTCACCGGACAGGGACCGCGAGCAGTACTTC. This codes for CASSPDRDREQYF.

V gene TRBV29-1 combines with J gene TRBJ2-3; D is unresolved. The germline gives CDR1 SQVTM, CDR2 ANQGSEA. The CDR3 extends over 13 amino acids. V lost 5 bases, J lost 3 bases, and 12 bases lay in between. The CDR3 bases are TGCAGCGTTTGGCCCCATCATACAGATACGCAGTATTTT. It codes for CSVWPHHTDTQYF.

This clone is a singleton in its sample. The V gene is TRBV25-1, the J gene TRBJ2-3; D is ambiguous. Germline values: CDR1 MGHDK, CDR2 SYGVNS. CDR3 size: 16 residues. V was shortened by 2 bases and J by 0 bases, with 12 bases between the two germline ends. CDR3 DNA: TGTGCCAGCAGTGAAGAGAGCTACCACAGCACAGATACGCAGTATTTT. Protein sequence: CASSEESYHSTDTQYF.

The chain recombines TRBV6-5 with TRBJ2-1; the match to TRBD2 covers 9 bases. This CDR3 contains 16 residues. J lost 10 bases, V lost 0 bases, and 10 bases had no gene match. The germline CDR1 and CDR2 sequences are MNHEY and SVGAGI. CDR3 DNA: TGTGCCAGCAGTTACTCCCCGGGACTAGCTGACAGGGAGCAGTTCTTC. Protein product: CASSYSPGLADREQFF.